This T cell receptor beta chain was sequenced during a study of T cell changes during pregnancy in multiple sclerosis. Profiled with immunoSEQ multiplex PCR; TCRdb holds only in-frame clones, not every one. The data contain some 55,000 clones, approximately 90% of them singletons. This CDR3 is built from 15 residues. CDR1 is MGHDK, CDR2 SYGVNS, per germline. The V gene lost 3 bases and the J gene lost 2 bases, with 12 bases spanning the gap. Material: peripheral blood from another person, used as feeder cells. This TCR came from a human donor whose cells served as feeder cells for cultures in a pregnancy study. This chain connects TRBV25-1 to TRBJ2-3, with a weak D call TRBD2 (7 bases). This chain's CDR3 is CASSEGGGVTDTQYF. CDR3 nucleotide sequence: TGTGCCAGCAGTGAGGGAGGGGGAGTCACAGATACGCAGTATTTT. Full variable domain (missing parts from reference TRBV25-1 and TRBJ2-3): EADIYQTPRYLVIGTGKKITLECSQTMGHDKMYWYQQDPGMELHLIHYSYGVNSTEKGDLSSESTVSRIRTEHFPLTLESARPSHTSQYLCASSEGGGVTDTQYFGPGTRLTVL.